The 10 T cell receptor beta chains below all came from one sample that was sequenced in a study of blood T cell repertoires in COVID-19. Generated by immunoSEQ multiplex PCR, the TCRdb table keeps only in-frame clones and is missing some. Found here are over 90,000 clones, about 90% of them singletons; the top ten hold roughly 3.6%. Sequences were obtained from peripheral blood. The source of these receptors is a woman aged 55-70 years with acute or convalescent COVID-19.

This chain links TRBV19 with TRBJ1-1; the match to TRBD1 covers 10 bases. Germline CDR1 and CDR2: LNHDA and SQIVND (reference sequence). CDR3 length equals 17 residues. The V and J ends lost 4 bases and 5 bases, in that order; junction bases with no gene match: 13. In DNA, the CDR3 is TGTGCCAGTAGTACCTTCCGGGACAGGGGATTGGGTACTGAAGCTTTCTTT. Protein product: CASSTFRDRGLGTEAFF.

The V and J genes are TRBV6-5 and TRBJ1-1; 11 bases map to TRBD1. The CDR3 consists of 16 residues. Per the germline V gene, CDR1 is MNHEY and CDR2 is SVGAGI. V lost 4 bases, J lost 4 bases, and 8 bases stayed unmatched. CDR3 nucleotides: TGTGCCAGCAGTTGGGGGACCGGGACAGGGGGCACTGAAGCTTTCTTT. This translates into CASSWGTGTGGTEAFF.

The V gene is TRBV27, the J gene TRBJ1-5, with TRBD1 matching 7 bases. Germline assignment: CDR1 MNHEY and CDR2 SMNVEV (reference sequence). J lost 4 bases, V lost 6 bases, and 6 bases had no gene match. The length of the CDR3 is 14 residues. In nucleotides, the CDR3 is TGTGCCAGCAGCAGACAGGGTGGGAATCAGCCCCAGCATTTT. Amino acids: CASSRQGGNQPQHF.

The chain carries TRBV5-8 and TRBJ1-2; D is ambiguous. This CDR3 comprises 14 residues. Germline CDR1 is SGHTS and CDR2 is YDEGEE. V lost 6 bases to trimming and J lost 0 bases, with 12 bases between them. The CDR3 DNA follows: TGTGCCAGCACAGATGGCAGCGCTAACTATGGCTACACCTTC. This sequence encodes CASTDGSANYGYTF.

This chain joins TRBV12-5 and TRBJ2-1; the D is unclear. CDR3 length: 12 residues. The germline V and J ends were trimmed by 5 bases and 6 bases, with 8 bases remaining between them. The germline V gene encodes CDR1 LGHNT and CDR2 FRNRAP. The CDR3 DNA reads as TGTGCTAGTGGTCCACCCGGCAATGAGCAGTTCTTC. Translation: CASGPPGNEQFF.

The V and J genes are TRBV27 and TRBJ1-1, with TRBD1 matching over 7 bases. V was clipped by 6 bases and J by 4 bases; unmatched bases: 14. Germline assignment: CDR1 MNHEY and CDR2 SMNVEV (reference sequence). This CDR3 is built from 16 residues. Here the CDR3 DNA reads TGTGCCAGCAGCGAACGCTCCGACAGGGATGGCACTGAAGCTTTCTTT. Amino acids: CASSERSDRDGTEAFF.

The chain combines TRBV18 with TRBJ2-7; 7 positions agree with TRBD1. Germline-derived CDR1 and CDR2 are KGHSH and LQKENI. The J segment lost 2 bases and the V segment lost 2 bases, leaving 0 bases of the junction unmatched. The CDR3 length is 13 residues. The CDR3 sequence is CASSPGTAYEQYF. The CDR3 region has the DNA TGTGCCAGCTCACCAGGGACAGCCTACGAGCAGTACTTC.

The chain combines TRBV4-2 with TRBJ1-5, with TRBD1 identical over 9 bases. Per germline, CDR1 LGHNA and CDR2 YNFKEQ. J lost 6 bases, V lost 6 bases, and 9 bases had no gene match. The CDR3 is 15 residues long. CDR3 region: CASSEQGAVGQPQHF. CDR3 DNA: TGTGCCAGCAGTGAACAGGGGGCGGTGGGTCAGCCCCAGCATTTT.

The table lists this clone with a few counts. CDR3 in DNA: TGCAGCGTTTCCAGGGATAGGAGCTCCTACGAGCAGTACTTC. Translating gives CSVSRDRSSYEQYF. The chain carries TRBV29-1 and TRBJ2-7; the D gene is possibly TRBD1 (5 bases). Germline V gives CDR1 SQVTM, CDR2 ANQGSEA. The CDR3 runs 14 residues. V lost 5 bases, J lost 0 bases, and 14 bases lay in between.

The genes are TRBV6-5 and TRBJ2-1, with TRBD1 matching over 7 bases. Germline V gene sequence: CDR1 MNHEY, CDR2 SVGAGI. CDR3 length: 15 residues. V shed 6 bases and J 4 bases; nucleotides not matched to a gene: 9. Written as DNA, the CDR3 is TGTGCCAGCAGACGCCGACAGGGCACTTACAATGAGCAGTTCTTC. This gives the protein CASRRRQGTYNEQFF.